Sequencing of this T cell receptor (beta chain) was carried out in a study of identical twins (dated by TCRdb to 2016 to 2018). Regarding the research as a whole: To test whether fetal clonotypes persist, this study deep-sequenced TCR alpha and beta repertoires from monozygotic twins, from unrelated adults of various ages, and from cord blood. Replicate twin experiments were performed at different times using different library preparation protocols to rule out contamination.

This clonotype has a handful of counts. The clone's antigen remains unknown. Nothing much larger sits one base from this clone, and base qualities are not available. The library was obtained by 5' RACE. The reads were generated on an Illumina HiSeq 2000. Template switching added a universal primer binding site, and the final cDNA carried a unique molecular identifier that allowed TCR cDNA molecules to be counted accurately. Specific primers in the conserved constant-segment region were used to synthesize first-strand cDNA for the TCR alpha and beta chains. To control for contamination, every cDNA library carried two barcodes: a SMART-Mk sample barcode plus Illumina barcodes. TruSeq adapter sequences along with Illumina sample barcodes were introduced in two successive PCR steps. The TCR alpha and beta cDNA libraries were sequenced on the Illumina HiSeq platform using custom primers. Per the source publication's procedure: MiGEC processed the raw reads to extract unique molecular identifiers, while MiXCR was used to determine the CDR3 positions. For each individual, recombination models were inferred using an EM algorithm with the repgenHMM and IGoR tools. The analysis of shared clonotypes was done with the tcR package in R, with sharing normalized by the product of cloneset sizes. To study raw recombination without the effects of thymic and clonal selection, out-of-frame nonproductive sequences were analyzed. TCRdb reran the public reads through fastp at Q25 and MiXCR, keeping productive beta chains. All rows with the same CDR3 protein become a single entry with the most common DNA and genes. These V and J calls rely on TCRdb rather than the paper's analysis. This sample lists more than 1.5 million distinct CDR3 sequences; about 32% were detected once. Under 0.35% of the sample is in the top ten clones.

CDR1 MDHEN and CDR2 SYDVKM were looked up in the germline V gene. Compared with germline, V lacks 3 bases and J lacks 3 bases; bases without a gene match: 9. The CDR3 goes from the cysteine to the phenylalanine over 17 residues. Just CDR3 DNA is preserved here, 51 bases in frame from base 1. Every donor was a healthy Caucasian. Overall study outcomes, separate from this receptor: Conclusions relied on cross-sectional statistical analysis, since the same donors could not be followed over many years. Excess twin sharing in beta out-of-frame sequences was weaker because fewer shared sequences lowered the signal-to-noise ratio. Abundant cord blood beta clonotypes carried fewer insertions; young adult naive repertoires showed a weaker similar trend, while memory repertoires showed none. Compared with coincidental sharing between unrelated individuals, an excess of low generation-probability sequences was observed among out-of-frame TCR alpha sequences shared between twins. Invariant T cells such as MAIT and iNKT could partly confound zero-insertion analyses, though diverse VJ usage argued against this for most clonotypes. In monozygotic twins, recombination models systematically underestimated out-of-frame TCR alpha sharing, but the models matched the sharing seen between unrelated individuals.

Input material: cord blood. The source is a newborn girl in good health. This receptor chain uses TRBV28 and TRBJ2-4; 9 bases in the middle match TRBD2. The CDR3 here reads CASSFVAGAPGKNIQYF. The nucleotide sequence is given as TGTGCCAGCAGTTTTGTAGCGGGAGCCCCGGGCAAAAACATTCAGTACTTC.